This T cell receptor (beta chain) is from a study of blood T cell repertoires in COVID-19. Across the whole study: Whether acute or convalescent, the COVID-19 samples came from the United States, Italy and Spain.

The Seattle patients joined while their infection was active and were tracked longitudinally afterward. Original data processing: Amplification from reference gene primers served as the basis for estimated nucleated cell counts. The repertoire was sequenced with immunoSEQ multiplex PCR; TCRdb's copy has only in-frame clones and lacks some. The V and J calls and clone size were taken over from that table, and D and trimming were inferred from the DNA. The table shows about 170,000 clones, with about 80% occurring only once. The CDR3 is 15 amino acids. The gene calls are TRBV21-1 and TRBJ1-4; whether TRBD1, the table's D call, matches the DNA was not checked. TRBV21-1 is shown as a pseudogene. Sequencing was done on a sample of peripheral blood. This TCR derives from a middle-aged woman with COVID-19, enrolled during active disease. CDR3 in amino acids: CASVQGSSTNEKLFF. For the CDR3, the DNA is TGTGCCAGCGTCCAGGGGAGCTCAACTAATGAAAAACTGTTTTTT.